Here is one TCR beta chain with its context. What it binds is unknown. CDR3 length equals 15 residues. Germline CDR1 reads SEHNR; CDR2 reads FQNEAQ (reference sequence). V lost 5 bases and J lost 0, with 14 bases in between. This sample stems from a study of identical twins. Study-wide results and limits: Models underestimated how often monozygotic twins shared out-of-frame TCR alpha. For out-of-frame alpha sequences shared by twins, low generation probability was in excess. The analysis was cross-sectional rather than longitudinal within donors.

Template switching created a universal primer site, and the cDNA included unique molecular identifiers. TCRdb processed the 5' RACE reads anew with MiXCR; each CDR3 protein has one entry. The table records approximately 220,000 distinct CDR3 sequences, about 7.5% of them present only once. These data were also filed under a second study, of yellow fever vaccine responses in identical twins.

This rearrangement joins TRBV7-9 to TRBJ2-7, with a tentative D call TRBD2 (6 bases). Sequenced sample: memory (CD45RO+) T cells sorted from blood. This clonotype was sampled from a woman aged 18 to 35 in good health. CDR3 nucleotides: TGTGCCAGCAGCCGGGGACTTATTAGCTCCTACGAGCAGTACTTC. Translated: CASSRGLISSYEQYF.